The TCR beta chain under discussion was sequenced for a study of early T cells in non-severe SARS-CoV-2 infection. Study background: Unpaired chains resulted from sequencing bulk RNA of unsorted whole blood.

Findings and limits, study-wide: VDJdb matching skewed toward anti-spike CD8 responses, missing private and CD4 specificities.

As part of library construction, unique molecular identifiers were attached to individual cDNA molecules. One entry per CDR3 protein results from TCRdb running MiXCR on the 5' RACE reads. The repertoire holds about 64,000 distinct CDR3 sequences, with around 20% as singletons. The CDR3 covers 15 residues. The V and J ends lost 6 bases and 7 bases, in that order; junction bases with no gene match: 12. Germline CDR1 reads SGHTA; CDR2 reads FQGNSA. Details on this clonotype: The antigen remains undetermined.

The clonotype was recovered from an adult who was a healthcare worker with PCR-confirmed SARS-CoV-2 infection or an uninfected control (not recorded which). V and J are TRBV7-2 and TRBJ1-1; TRBD1 matches 9 bases. This specimen consisted of whole blood, obtained at baseline. In DNA, the CDR3 is TGTGCCAGCAGACCATCCACAGGGGGCATTAATGAAGCTTTCTTT. Encoded protein: CASRPSTGGINEAFF.